This entry lists 19 T cell receptor beta chains sequenced from one sample in a study of blood T cell repertoires in COVID-19. The data were produced by immunoSEQ multiplex PCR, yet TCRdb's version contains in-frame clones alone and is incomplete. This sample has 110,000 to 150,000 clones, with over 80% found just once. The sample was peripheral blood. The receptors come from a woman in her forties or fifties with acute or convalescent COVID-19.

This chain connects TRBV6-5 to TRBJ1-5; D gene ambiguous. The germline V gene encodes CDR1 MNHEY and CDR2 SVGAGI. The CDR3 spans 13 residues. Trimming removed 11 bases at V and 7 bases at J, with 18 bases between. This CDR3 reads CASGGVAGQPQHF. Here the CDR3 DNA reads TGTGCCTCGGGCGGGGTTGCGGGACAGCCCCAGCATTTT.

The genes are TRBV30 and TRBJ1-4; 10 nucleotides line up with TRBD1. Trimming took 0 bases from V and 5 from J; bases not matched to a gene: 3. The germline gives CDR1 GTSNPN, CDR2 SVGIG (reference sequence). The CDR3 sequence is 15 residues long. Here the CDR3 reads CAWSVLGQGNEKLFF. Written as DNA, the CDR3 is TGTGCCTGGAGTGTTTTGGGACAGGGGAATGAAAAACTGTTTTTT.

This chain uses TRBV14 with TRBJ1-1, with no clear D. The CDR3 contains 15 residues. Germline assignment: CDR1 SGHDN and CDR2 FVKESK. Trimming shortened V by 0 bases and J by 6 bases, and 14 bases separated the two germline ends. The CDR3 protein is CASSQEELGRAEAFF. The CDR3 nucleotides are TGTGCCAGCAGCCAAGAAGAGTTAGGGAGGGCTGAAGCTTTCTTT.

The sample holds one count of this clone. This rearrangement joins TRBV9 to TRBJ1-5, with unresolved D. CDR3 length: 13 residues. V gave up 4 bases and J gave up 7 bases, with 12 bases separating them. Germline CDR1 SGDLS, CDR2 YYNGEE. The CDR3 loop is CASSIDGGQPQHF. CDR3 nucleotide sequence: TGTGCCAGCAGCATTGACGGAGGGCAGCCCCAGCATTTT.

This clone was observed a handful of times. CDR3 coding DNA: TGCAGTGCTAGTGCGGGAACGAGCTACGAGCAGTACTTC. Its translation: CSASAGTSYEQYF. The rearrangement links TRBV20-1 to TRBJ2-7; TRBD2 might be the D (6 bases). V dropped 3 bases and J dropped 3 bases, with 12 bases sitting between them. CDR3 length: 13 amino acids. Germline V CDR1 and CDR2: DFQATT, SNEGSKA (reference sequence).

The J gene is TRBJ1-2, the V gene TRBV27, with unresolved D. CDR3 length: 13 residues. Trimming shortened V by 3 bases and J by 2 bases, and 7 bases separated the two germline ends. Germline V gives CDR1 MNHEY, CDR2 SMNVEV (reference sequence). The CDR3 reads CASSFGGNYGYTF. The CDR3 nucleotides read TGTGCCAGCAGTTTTGGCGGAAACTATGGCTACACCTTC.

The rearrangement joins TRBV6-5 to TRBJ1-1, with a weak D call TRBD1 (6 bases). V lost 4 bases, J lost 1 base, and 13 bases lay in between. Looked up from germline, CDR1 is MNHEY and CDR2 is SVGAGI. This CDR3 has 15 amino acids. The CDR3 here is CASSFGQSPNTEAFF. CDR3 bases: TGTGCCAGCAGTTTCGGACAGTCCCCGAACACTGAAGCTTTCTTT.

The CDR3 coding sequence is TGTGCCAGCAGCACAGGACAGGGGGCAGGGTATGAAAAACTGTTTTTT. It translates to CASSTGQGAGYEKLFF. The chain is built from TRBV5-4 and TRBJ1-4; 11 bases line up with TRBD1. V dropped 4 bases and J dropped 6; count of bases not matched to a gene: 8. The CDR3 runs to 16 residues. CDR1 and CDR2 (germline): SGHNT, YYREEE (reference sequence). Combining the CDR3 with reference TRBV5-4 and TRBJ1-4 gives the whole variable domain ETGVTQSPTHLIKTRGQQVTLRCSSQSGHNTVSWYQQALGQGPQFIFQYYREEENGRGNFPPRFSGLQFPNYSSELNVNALELDDSALYLCASSTGQGAGYEKLFFGSGTQLSVL.

In this sample, this clone turned up a few times. The CDR3 bases are TGCGCCAGCAGCCAAGCCCCAGGGGCCTCCTATGGCTACACCTTC. It specifies CASSQAPGASYGYTF. The rearrangement links TRBV4-1 to TRBJ1-2, with a possible D match to TRBD1 (6 bases). Trimming shortened V by 1 base and J by 4 bases, and 13 bases separated the two germline ends. Germline V gene lookup returns CDR1 MGHRA and CDR2 YSYEKL. The CDR3 runs to 15 residues.

The V and J genes are TRBV14 and TRBJ2-7; 9 nucleotides align to TRBD1. V dropped 4 bases and J dropped 6; count of bases not matched to a gene: 7. From germline, CDR1 is SGHDN and CDR2 FVKESK. The CDR3 is 14 residues long. The CDR3 sequence is CASSLTGGLVEQYF. CDR3 DNA: TGTGCCAGCAGCCTTACAGGGGGCTTGGTCGAGCAGTACTTC.

Here the CDR3 DNA reads TGTGCCAGTAGTATCGCAGGGGGCGAACAGCCCCAGCATTTT. It encodes CASSIAGGEQPQHF. The J gene is TRBJ1-5, the V gene TRBV19; 8 nucleotides align to TRBD1. Per germline, CDR1 LNHDA and CDR2 SQIVND (reference sequence). The trim removed 3 bases at V and 7 bases at J, leaving 5 bases unmatched. This CDR3 region has 14 residues.

CDR3 region: CSVGAGANYGYTF. Here the CDR3 DNA reads TGCAGCGTGGGGGCAGGGGCTAACTATGGCTACACCTTC. The rearrangement uses TRBV29-1 and TRBJ1-2; maybe TRBD1 (6 bases). This CDR3 contains 13 residues. Trimming took 6 bases from V and 0 from J, leaving 11 bases between them. Germline CDR1 reads SQVTM; CDR2 reads ANQGSEA. The variable domain in full, with the rest retrieved from reference TRBV29-1 and TRBJ1-2, is SAVISQKPSRDICQRGTSLTIQCQVDSQVTMMFWYRQQPGQSLTLIATANQGSEATYESGFVIDKFPISRPNLTFSTLTVSNMSPEDSSIYLCSVGAGANYGYTFGSGTRLTVV.

V usage is TRBV7-9 and J usage is TRBJ1-4, with D possibly being TRBD1 (5 bases). Germline values: CDR1 SEHNR, CDR2 FQNEAQ (reference sequence). With 1 base removed from V and 0 bases from J, the gap between germline ends came to 9 bases. CDR3 length equals 16 residues. The CDR3 DNA sequence: TGTGCCAGCAGCTTAGATAGGGGTCCAACTAATGAAAAACTGTTTTTT. Amino acid sequence: CASSLDRGPTNEKLFF. Complete variable domain (other parts from reference TRBV7-9 and TRBJ1-4): DTGVSQNPRHKITKRGQNVTFRCDPISEHNRLYWYRQTLGQGPEFLTYFQNEAQLEKSRLLSDRFSAERPKGSFSTLEIQRTEQGDSAMYLCASSLDRGPTNEKLFFGSGTQLSVL.

This chain connects TRBV2 to TRBJ2-2, with 12 bases matching TRBD1. There are 15 residues in the CDR3. CDR1 is SNHLY and CDR2 is FYNNEI in the germline V gene. Trimming took 8 bases from V and 4 from J; bases not matched to a gene: 5. CDR3 sequence: CASSGTGGPTGELFF. CDR3 nucleotide sequence: TGTGCCAGCTCCGGGACAGGGGGCCCCACCGGGGAGCTGTTTTTT.

The V gene is TRBV28, the J gene TRBJ2-1; D is possibly TRBD2 (7 bases). The CDR3 spans 15 residues. CDR1 is MDHEN and CDR2 is SYDVKM in the germline V gene. Trimming cost V 7 bases and J 2 bases, with 15 bases left between them. CDR3 DNA: TGTGCCAGCACCAAAGGGGGGGGCACCTACAATGAGCAGTTCTTC. The encoded protein is CASTKGGGTYNEQFF.

The rearrangement uses TRBV10-3 and TRBJ2-5; D ambiguous. This CDR3 is 14 amino acids long. V lost 2 bases, J lost 4 bases, and 11 bases lay in between. Per germline, CDR1 ENHRY and CDR2 SYGVKD. The CDR3 here is CAISEIEVPETQYF. The CDR3 nucleotides read TGTGCCATCAGTGAGATAGAGGTCCCAGAGACCCAGTACTTC.

The rearrangement joins TRBV7-9 to TRBJ2-2; D not certain. From germline, CDR1 is SEHNR and CDR2 FQNEAQ (reference sequence). The V and J ends lost 5 bases and 6 bases respectively, with 10 bases between them. The CDR3 runs 13 residues. The CDR3 protein is CASSPPGPGELFF. DNA for the CDR3: TGTGCCAGCAGCCCACCGGGTCCCGGGGAGCTGTTTTTT.

The chain uses TRBV5-3 and TRBJ2-7; perhaps TRBD2 as D (5 bases). TRBV5-3 falls under the ORF class, with uncertain function. V lost 0 bases and J lost 1, with 11 bases in between. The CDR3 length is 15 residues. CDR3 nucleotides: TGTGCCAGAAGCTTGGCGTGGGAGAGGTCCTACGAGCAGTACTTC. Its translation: CARSLAWERSYEQYF.

The chain couples TRBV12-3 or TRBV12-4 to TRBJ1-2, with 7 bases fitting TRBD1. There are 13 residues in the CDR3. V was pared by 3 bases and J by 6 bases, with 4 bases of the junction left unmatched. The CDR3 DNA is TGTGCCAGCAGTTTCGGGCAGGGGGATGGCTACACCTTC. Its translation is CASSFGQGDGYTF.